These 26 T cell receptor beta chains were sequenced from one sample in a study of T-cell memory formation after mild COVID-19. MiXCR, applied by TCRdb to the 5' RACE reads, yields one record per CDR3 protein. The repertoire consists of hundreds of thousands of distinct CDR3 sequences, with more than 20% occurring once and the leading ten covering around 8.8%. The sequencing sample was made of PBMCs or a T cell subset sorted from them (not recorded which). The source is an adult woman who had mild COVID-19 (a few samples of this study predate the infection). Cell type and time point are not known.

This clonotype was seen more than once but under ten times. V usage is TRBV18 and J usage is TRBJ2-3; 7 bases are a match to TRBD1. The CDR3 length is 14 residues. Germline assignment: CDR1 KGHSH and CDR2 LQKENI. V dropped 2 bases and J dropped 4; count of bases not matched to a gene: 3. Here the CDR3 DNA reads TGTGCCAGCTCACCAGAAGGGGGCCCAGATACGCAGTATTTT. Its protein is CASSPEGGPDTQYF.

This clonotype is a singleton in its sample. The CDR3 DNA sequence: TGTGCCAGCAGCCCGAAGGGGTCTGGAAACACCATATATTTT. Amino acid sequence: CASSPKGSGNTIYF. V and J are TRBV11-2 and TRBJ1-3; TRBD1 is a possible D gene (5 bases). V lost 5 bases and J lost 1, with 9 bases in between. CDR1 is SGHAT, CDR2 FQNNGV, per germline. This CDR3 comprises 14 residues.

CDR3 amino acids: CASSLATNQPQHF. CDR3 sequence (DNA): TGTGCCAGCAGTTTAGCCACCAATCAGCCCCAGCATTTT. The chain couples TRBV12-3 or TRBV12-4 to TRBJ1-5; D is ambiguous. Trimming stripped 0 bases from V and 3 bases from J, with 3 bases between. The length of the CDR3 is 13 residues.

The chain is built from TRBV5-1 and TRBJ2-3; D unresolved. The V gene lost 2 bases and the J gene lost 4 bases, with 14 bases spanning the gap. CDR3 length equals 15 residues. Germline assignment: CDR1 SGHRS and CDR2 YFSETQ. The CDR3: CASSFVSPSPDTQYF. The CDR3 bases are TGCGCCAGCAGCTTTGTGTCTCCTTCCCCAGATACGCAGTATTTT.

The V call is TRBV10-3, the J call TRBJ1-1, with D possibly matching TRBD1 (5 bases). V was pared by 11 bases and J by 5 bases, with 15 bases between. The CDR3 runs to 12 residues. Germline V gives CDR1 ENHRY, CDR2 SYGVKD. In DNA, the CDR3 is TGTGCCGGGGGAGGTAGCCCGACTGAAGCTTTCTTT. Protein: CAGGGSPTEAFF.

The chain employs TRBV4-1 and TRBJ1-2; 7 nucleotides agree with TRBD1. V shed 4 bases and J 5 bases; nucleotides not matched to a gene: 10. Germline CDR1 MGHRA, CDR2 YSYEKL. There are 15 residues in the CDR3. CDR3 nucleotides: TGCGCCAGCAGCCGCCCGGGACAGAACTATTATGGCTACACCTTC. As protein: CASSRPGQNYYGYTF.

V is TRBV7-6 and J is TRBJ2-5; D is uncertain. The V end lost 5 bases, the J end lost 1 base, and 17 bases lay between the germline ends. Germline V gene lookup returns CDR1 SGHVS and CDR2 FNYEAQ. This CDR3 comprises 16 residues. The DNA for the CDR3 is TGTGCCAGCAGCCGGCCGCCCGAGTCCAGCCAAGAGACCCAGTACTTC. It is translated as CASSRPPESSQETQYF.

This clonotype appeared a few times. The gene calls are TRBV20-1 and TRBJ2-3, with TRBD2 identical over 10 bases. CDR3 length equals 13 residues. Per germline, CDR1 DFQATT and CDR2 SNEGSKA (reference sequence). Here the CDR3 reads CSTGTSVKDTQYF. CDR3 bases: TGCAGCACCGGGACTAGCGTAAAAGATACGCAGTATTTT.

This clonotype has a handful of counts. The chain joins TRBV4-1 to TRBJ2-3; no reliable D call. The V gene lost 3 bases and the J gene lost 4 bases, with 8 bases spanning the gap. The CDR3 extends over 13 amino acids. Per the germline V gene, CDR1 is MGHRA and CDR2 is YSYEKL. Here the CDR3 DNA reads TGCGCCAGCAGCCAGGCTAGGCCAGATACGCAGTATTTT. Encoded protein: CASSQARPDTQYF.

The V and J genes are TRBV7-9 and TRBJ2-5; weak D call: TRBD2 (6 bases). CDR3 size: 12 residues. From germline, CDR1 is SEHNR and CDR2 FQNEAQ (reference sequence). V lost 8 bases to trimming and J lost 1 base, with 8 bases between them. CDR3 DNA sequence: TGTGCCAGCCTAGCGTCCCAAGAGACCCAGTACTTC. Translation gives CASLASQETQYF. The entire variable domain, with the rest obtained from reference TRBV7-9 and TRBJ2-5, is as follows: DTGVSQNPRHKITKRGQNVTFRCDPISEHNRLYWYRQTLGQGPEFLTYFQNEAQLEKSRLLSDRFSAERPKGSFSTLEIQRTEQGDSAMYLCASLASQETQYFGPGTRLLVL.

This chain links TRBV12-3 or TRBV12-4 with TRBJ2-1, with no clear D. The CDR3 is made up of 15 amino acids. V lost 5 bases and J lost 0, with 11 bases in between. The CDR3 sequence is CASSDAQSSYNEQFF. The CDR3 region has the DNA TGTGCCAGCAGTGACGCGCAGAGCTCCTACAATGAGCAGTTCTTC.

This clonotype appeared a few times. The chain employs TRBV12-3 or TRBV12-4 and TRBJ1-2; 7 nucleotides line up with TRBD1. This CDR3 comprises 13 residues. With 5 bases clipped from V and 7 bases from J, the junction kept 7 bases outside the gene matches. CDR3 protein: CASSVRQGLGYTF. The CDR3 region has the DNA TGTGCCAGCAGTGTGAGACAGGGACTTGGCTACACCTTC.

This chain joins TRBV29-1 and TRBJ1-1; 7 positions agree with TRBD1. Germline values: CDR1 SQVTM, CDR2 ANQGSEA. The CDR3 has 13 residues. Germline trimming cut 1 base from V and 4 bases from J; bases unmatched to any gene: 3. The CDR3 spells CSVEGQGRTEAFF. In DNA, the CDR3 is TGCAGCGTTGAAGGACAGGGACGCACTGAAGCTTTCTTT.

The chain recombines TRBV12-3 or TRBV12-4 with TRBJ1-4; D is unclear. V lost 0 bases and J 13 bases, leaving 21 bases between the germline ends. The CDR3 extends over 16 amino acids. This chain's CDR3 is CASSLARTPDPSVLFF. In DNA, the CDR3 is TGTGCCAGCAGTTTAGCGCGGACCCCCGACCCGTCCGTACTGTTTTTT.

This clonotype was recorded a few times. The chain combines TRBV3-1 with TRBJ1-1; D remains ambiguous. The length of the CDR3 is 15 residues. Trimming took 1 base from V and 4 from J, leaving 13 bases between them. Per germline, CDR1 LGHDT and CDR2 YNNKEL (reference sequence). The CDR3 spells CASSQGVGLGTEAFF. The CDR3 nucleotides read TGTGCCAGCAGCCAAGGGGTGGGGTTGGGCACTGAAGCTTTCTTT.

This sequence joins TRBV10-3 and TRBJ2-7; TRBD1 or TRBD2 may be the D gene (6 bases each). Trimming removed 6 bases from V and 6 bases from J, with 18 bases in between. CDR1 and CDR2 from the germline V gene are ENHRY and SYGVKD. This CDR3 has 14 residues. CDR3 sequence: CAIRAGEVLGEQYF. CDR3 nucleotides: TGTGCCATCAGGGCAGGGGAGGTCTTGGGCGAGCAGTACTTC.

The chain joins TRBV4-3 to TRBJ2-2; tentative D call: TRBD1 (5 bases). V was cut by 1 base and J by 5 bases, with 8 bases left in between. The CDR3 loop spans 14 amino acids. CDR1 is LGHNA, CDR2 YSLEER, per germline. CDR3 nucleotide sequence: TGCGCCAGCAGCCAAGCCCCAGGGACCGGGGAGCTGTTTTTT. Its translation: CASSQAPGTGELFF.

The chain uses TRBV12-3 or TRBV12-4 and TRBJ1-6, with unresolved D. This CDR3 region has 14 residues. Trimming stripped 7 bases from V and 9 bases from J, with 16 bases between. CDR3 sequence (DNA): TGTGCCAGCACTCGAGGAGGGCTTGGTTCACCCCTCCACTTT. Translated, it gives CASTRGGLGSPLHF.

A few counts support this clonotype. The chain couples TRBV10-3 to TRBJ2-1, with 13 bases identical to TRBD2. The CDR3 runs 14 residues. CDR1 ENHRY and CDR2 SYGVKD come from the germline V gene. Trimming removed 5 bases from V and 7 bases from J; junction bases left unmatched: 2. The DNA of the CDR3 is TGTGCCATCAGTACTAGCGGGAGGGGTAATGAGCAGTTCTTC. The encoded protein is CAISTSGRGNEQFF.

This clonotype was seen a handful of times. J is TRBJ2-5 and V is TRBV5-1; 13 bases are shared with TRBD2. Germline V gene data show CDR1 as SGHRS and CDR2 as YFSETQ. This CDR3 is built from 15 residues. J was trimmed by 6 bases and V by 4 bases; bases with no gene match: 6. The CDR3 bases are TGCGCCAGCAGCCCGGGGACTAGCGGGGACAAGACCCAGTACTTC. Its protein product is CASSPGTSGDKTQYF.

This clonotype was seen a few times. DNA of the CDR3: TGTGCCAGTAGTCGAATCACCGGGACTATACAAGAGACCCAGTACTTC. Its protein is CASSRITGTIQETQYF. This chain connects TRBV19 to TRBJ2-5, with 7 bases lining up with TRBD2. Per the germline V gene, CDR1 is LNHDA and CDR2 is SQIVND (reference sequence). The CDR3 length is 16 residues. V lost 5 bases and J lost 2; bases outside the gene matches: 11.

The V and J genes are TRBV9 and TRBJ2-1, with D maybe TRBD2 (5 bases). Germline CDR1 and CDR2: SGDLS and YYNGEE. This CDR3 is built from 14 residues. V lost 0 bases, J lost 8 bases, and 12 bases lay in between. The CDR3 sequence is CASSVENAGDEQFF. CDR3 nucleotide sequence: TGTGCCAGCAGCGTAGAGAACGCGGGCGATGAGCAGTTCTTC.

There are a few counts of this clonotype. The rearrangement links TRBV20-1 to TRBJ1-2; D is uncertain. CDR1 and CDR2 (germline): DFQATT, SNEGSKA (reference sequence). Between the trimmed V and J ends, which lost 5 bases and 4 bases, there was a span of 8 bases. This CDR3 is built from 11 residues. CDR3 nucleotides: TGCAGTGCTCAGAGCCTCTATGGCTACACCTTC. It is translated as CSAQSLYGYTF.

The chain uses TRBV7-9 and TRBJ1-2; 7 bases align to TRBD1. V lost 7 bases, J lost 2 bases, and 10 bases stayed unmatched. Germline V lookup: CDR1 SEHNR, CDR2 FQNEAQ (reference sequence). The CDR3 has 15 amino acids. Here the CDR3 reads CASIRPGQRNYGYTF. The CDR3 DNA is TGTGCCAGCATCCGACCGGGACAGAGAAACTATGGCTACACCTTC.

This clonotype was seen repeatedly, ten times or more. The chain recombines TRBV10-3 with TRBJ1-1; tentative D call: TRBD1 (5 bases). CDR3 length: 15 residues. CDR1 is ENHRY and CDR2 is SYGVKD in the germline V gene. V lost 2 bases, J lost 1 base, and 11 bases lay in between. The CDR3 loop is CAISEKGIENTEAFF. The CDR3 bases are TGTGCCATCAGTGAGAAGGGGATCGAGAACACTGAAGCTTTCTTT.

J is TRBJ2-1 and V is TRBV7-2; TRBD2 agrees at 10 bases. There are 16 residues in the CDR3. Germline V gene lookup returns CDR1 SGHTA and CDR2 FQGNSA. V shed 5 bases and J 7 bases; nucleotides not matched to a gene: 11. The CDR3 DNA sequence: TGTGCCAGCAGCCACGACAGCGGGAGGGCCCGGAATGAGCAGTTCTTC. As protein: CASSHDSGRARNEQFF. Complete variable domain (other parts from reference TRBV7-2 and TRBJ2-1): GAGVSQSPSNKVTEKGKDVELRCDPISGHTALYWYRQSLGQGLEFLIYFQGNSAPDKSGLPSDRFSAERTGGSVSTLTIQRTQQEDSAVYLCASSHDSGRARNEQFFGPGTRLTVL.